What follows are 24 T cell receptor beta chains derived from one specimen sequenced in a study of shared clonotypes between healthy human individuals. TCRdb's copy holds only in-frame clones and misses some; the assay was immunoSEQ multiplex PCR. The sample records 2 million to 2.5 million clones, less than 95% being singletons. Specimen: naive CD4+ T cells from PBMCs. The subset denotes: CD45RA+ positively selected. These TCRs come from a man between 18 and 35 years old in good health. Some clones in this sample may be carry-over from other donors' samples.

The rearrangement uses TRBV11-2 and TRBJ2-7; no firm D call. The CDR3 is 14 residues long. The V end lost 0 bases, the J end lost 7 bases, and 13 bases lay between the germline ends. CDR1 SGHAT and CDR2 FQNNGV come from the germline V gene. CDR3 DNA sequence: TGTGCCAGCAGCTTAGATCGGGTTTTGGGGGAGCAGTACTTC. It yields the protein CASSLDRVLGEQYF.

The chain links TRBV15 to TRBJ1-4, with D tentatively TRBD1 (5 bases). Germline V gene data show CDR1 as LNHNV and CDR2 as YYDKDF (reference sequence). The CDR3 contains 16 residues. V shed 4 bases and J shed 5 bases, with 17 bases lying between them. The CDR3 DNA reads TGTGCCACCAGCATCCTTCCTGGGGGTCTAAATGAAAAACTGTTTTTT. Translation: CATSILPGGLNEKLFF.

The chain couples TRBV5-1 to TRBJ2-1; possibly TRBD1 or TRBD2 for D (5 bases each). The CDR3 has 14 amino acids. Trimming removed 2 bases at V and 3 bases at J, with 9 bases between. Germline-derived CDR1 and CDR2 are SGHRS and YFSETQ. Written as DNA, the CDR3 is TGCGCCAGCAGCTTAGGGACGCGCTACAATGAGCAGTTCTTC. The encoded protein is CASSLGTRYNEQFF.

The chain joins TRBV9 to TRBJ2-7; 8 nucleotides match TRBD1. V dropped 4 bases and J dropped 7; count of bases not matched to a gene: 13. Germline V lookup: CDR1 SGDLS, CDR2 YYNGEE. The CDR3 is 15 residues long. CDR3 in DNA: TGTGCCAGCAGCCTCGAGGCCGGACAGGGACGGGAGCAGTACTTC. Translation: CASSLEAGQGREQYF.

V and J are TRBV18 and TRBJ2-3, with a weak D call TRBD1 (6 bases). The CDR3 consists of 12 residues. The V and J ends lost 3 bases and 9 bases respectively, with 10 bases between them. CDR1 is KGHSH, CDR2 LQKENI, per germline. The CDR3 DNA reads TGTGCCAGCTCACCGGCGGACAGCACGCAGTATTTT. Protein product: CASSPADSTQYF.

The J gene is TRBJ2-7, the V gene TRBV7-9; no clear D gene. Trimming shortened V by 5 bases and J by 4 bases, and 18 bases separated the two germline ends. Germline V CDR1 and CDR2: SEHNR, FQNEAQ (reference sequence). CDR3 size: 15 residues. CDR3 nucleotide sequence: TGTGCCAGCAGCCTGGCTGGGGAAATGGCGTACGAGCAGTACTTC. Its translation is CASSLAGEMAYEQYF. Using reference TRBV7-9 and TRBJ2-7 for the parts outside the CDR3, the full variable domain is DTGVSQNPRHKITKRGQNVTFRCDPISEHNRLYWYRQTLGQGPEFLTYFQNEAQLEKSRLLSDRFSAERPKGSFSTLEIQRTEQGDSAMYLCASSLAGEMAYEQYFGPGTRLTVT.

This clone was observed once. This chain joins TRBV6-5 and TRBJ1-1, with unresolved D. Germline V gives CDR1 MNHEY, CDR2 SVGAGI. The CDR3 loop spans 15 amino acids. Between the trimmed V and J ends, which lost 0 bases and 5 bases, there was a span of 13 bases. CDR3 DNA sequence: TGTGCCAGCAGTTACTCGAGAGCAGGCTCGACTGAAGCTTTCTTT. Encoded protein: CASSYSRAGSTEAFF.

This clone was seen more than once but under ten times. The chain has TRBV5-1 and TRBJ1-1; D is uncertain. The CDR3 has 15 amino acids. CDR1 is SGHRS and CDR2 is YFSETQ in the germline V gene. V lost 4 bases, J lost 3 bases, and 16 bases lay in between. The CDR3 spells CASSPEVRVDTEAFF. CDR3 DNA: TGCGCCAGCAGCCCCGAGGTGAGGGTGGACACTGAAGCTTTCTTT.

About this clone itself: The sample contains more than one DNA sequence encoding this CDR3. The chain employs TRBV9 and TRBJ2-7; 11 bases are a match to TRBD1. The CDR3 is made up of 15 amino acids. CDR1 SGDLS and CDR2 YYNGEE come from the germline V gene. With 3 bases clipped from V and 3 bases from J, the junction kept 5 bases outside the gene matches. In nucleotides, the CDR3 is TGTGCCAGCAGCGATGGGACAGGGGGGTTCTACGAGCAGTACTTC. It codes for CASSDGTGGFYEQYF.

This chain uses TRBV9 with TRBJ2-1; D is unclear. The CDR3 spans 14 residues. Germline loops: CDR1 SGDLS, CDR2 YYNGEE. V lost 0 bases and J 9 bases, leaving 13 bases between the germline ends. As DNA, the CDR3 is TGTGCCAGCAGCGTAGACGTCGGTGTGGGTGAGCAGTTCTTC. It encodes CASSVDVGVGEQFF.

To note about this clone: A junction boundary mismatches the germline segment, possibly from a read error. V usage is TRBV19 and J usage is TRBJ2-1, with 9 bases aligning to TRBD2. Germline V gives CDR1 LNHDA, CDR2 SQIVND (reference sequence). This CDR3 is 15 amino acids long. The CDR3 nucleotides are TGTGCCAGTAGGATAGCGGGAGTAGCTTACAATGAGCAGTTCTTC. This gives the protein CASRIAGVAYNEQFF.

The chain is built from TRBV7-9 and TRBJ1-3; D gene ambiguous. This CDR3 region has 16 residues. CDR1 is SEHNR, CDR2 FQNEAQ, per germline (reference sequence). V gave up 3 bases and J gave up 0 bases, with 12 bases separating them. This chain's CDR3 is CASSFHTKASGNTIYF. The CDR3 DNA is TGTGCCAGCAGCTTCCACACCAAAGCCTCTGGAAACACCATATATTTT.

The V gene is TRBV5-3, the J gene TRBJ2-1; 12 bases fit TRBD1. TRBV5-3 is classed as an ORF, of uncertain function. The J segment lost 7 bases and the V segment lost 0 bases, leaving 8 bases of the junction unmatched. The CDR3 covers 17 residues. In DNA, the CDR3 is TGTGCCAGAAGCTTGGTAAGGGGACAGGGGGCGCAAAATGAGCAGTTCTTC. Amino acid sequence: CARSLVRGQGAQNEQFF.

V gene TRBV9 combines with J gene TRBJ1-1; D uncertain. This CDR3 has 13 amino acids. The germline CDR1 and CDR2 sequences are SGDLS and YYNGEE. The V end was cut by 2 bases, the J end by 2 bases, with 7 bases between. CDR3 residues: CASSVHINTEAFF. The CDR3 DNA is TGTGCCAGCAGCGTTCATATCAACACTGAAGCTTTCTTT. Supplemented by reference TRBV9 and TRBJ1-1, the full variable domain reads DSGVTQTPKHLITATGQRVTLRCSPRSGDLSVYWYQQSLDQGLQFLIQYYNGEERAKGNILERFSAQQFPDLHSELNLSSLELGDSALYFCASSVHINTEAFFGQGTRLTVV.

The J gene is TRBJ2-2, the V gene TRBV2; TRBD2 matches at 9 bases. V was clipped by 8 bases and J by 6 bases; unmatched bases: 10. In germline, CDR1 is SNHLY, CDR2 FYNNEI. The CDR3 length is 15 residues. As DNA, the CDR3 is TGTGCCAGCTATGGGGCTAGCGGGATCGCCGGGGAGCTGTTTTTT. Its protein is CASYGASGIAGELFF.

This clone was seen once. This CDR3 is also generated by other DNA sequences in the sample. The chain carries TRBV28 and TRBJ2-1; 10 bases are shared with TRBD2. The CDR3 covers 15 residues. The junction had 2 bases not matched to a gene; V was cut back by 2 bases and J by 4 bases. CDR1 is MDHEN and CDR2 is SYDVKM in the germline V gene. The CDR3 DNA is TGTGCCAGCAGTTTAACTAGCGGGGCGTACAATGAGCAGTTCTTC. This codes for CASSLTSGAYNEQFF.

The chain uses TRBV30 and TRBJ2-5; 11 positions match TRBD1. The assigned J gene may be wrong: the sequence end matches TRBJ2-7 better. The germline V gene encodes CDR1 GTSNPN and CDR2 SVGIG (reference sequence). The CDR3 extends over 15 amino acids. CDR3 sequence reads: CAWSAGQGVSYEQYF. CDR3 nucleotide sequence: TGTGCCTGGAGCGCGGGACAGGGGGTCTCCTACGAGCAGTACTTC.

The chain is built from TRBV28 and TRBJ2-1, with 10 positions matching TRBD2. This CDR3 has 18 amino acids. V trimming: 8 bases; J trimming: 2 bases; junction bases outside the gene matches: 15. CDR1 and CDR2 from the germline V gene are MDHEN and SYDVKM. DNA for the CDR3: TGTGCCAGCCTGATCGCGGGAGCGGGAGGGCCTACCTACAATGAGCAGTTCTTC. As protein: CASLIAGAGGPTYNEQFF.

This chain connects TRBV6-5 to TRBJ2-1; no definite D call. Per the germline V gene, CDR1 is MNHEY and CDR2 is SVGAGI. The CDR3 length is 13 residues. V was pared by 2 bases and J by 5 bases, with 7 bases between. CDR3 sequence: CASSYETDNEQFF. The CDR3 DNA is TGTGCCAGCAGTTACGAGACCGACAATGAGCAGTTCTTC.

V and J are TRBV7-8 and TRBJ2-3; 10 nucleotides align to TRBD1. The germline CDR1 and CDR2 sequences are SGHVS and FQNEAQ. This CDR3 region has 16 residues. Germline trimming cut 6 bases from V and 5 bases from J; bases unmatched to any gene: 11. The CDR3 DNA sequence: TGTGCCAGCAGTCCATTGAGGGGACAGGGGAAAGATACGCAGTATTTT. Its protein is CASSPLRGQGKDTQYF.

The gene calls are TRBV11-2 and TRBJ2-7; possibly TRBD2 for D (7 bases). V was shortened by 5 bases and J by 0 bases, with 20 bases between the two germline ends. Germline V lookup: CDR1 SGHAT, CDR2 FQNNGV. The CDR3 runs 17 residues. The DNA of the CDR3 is TGTGCCAGCAGCCTCCGAAGGGGGGGGTCAAGCTCCTACGAGCAGTACTTC. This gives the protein CASSLRRGGSSSYEQYF. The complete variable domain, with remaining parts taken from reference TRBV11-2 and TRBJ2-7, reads EAGVAQSPRYKIIEKRQSVAFWCNPISGHATLYWYQQILGQGPKLLIQFQNNGVVDDSQLPKDRFSAERLKGVDSTLKIQPAKLEDSAVYLCASSLRRGGSSSYEQYFGPGTRLTVT.

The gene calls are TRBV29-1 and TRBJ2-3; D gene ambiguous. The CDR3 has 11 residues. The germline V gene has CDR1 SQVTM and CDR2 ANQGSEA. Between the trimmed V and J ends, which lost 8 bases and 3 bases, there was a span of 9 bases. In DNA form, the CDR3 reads TGCAGCCTTCTGGTTACAGATACGCAGTATTTT. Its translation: CSLLVTDTQYF.

The CDR3 sequence: CASSRGQGAATNEKLFF. In DNA form, the CDR3 reads TGCGCCAGCAGCCGAGGACAGGGAGCTGCAACTAATGAAAAACTGTTTTTT. The J gene is TRBJ1-4, the V gene TRBV4-1; 8 bases match TRBD1. The CDR3 spans 17 residues. From germline, CDR1 is MGHRA and CDR2 YSYEKL. V shed 4 bases and J 0 bases; nucleotides not matched to a gene: 7.

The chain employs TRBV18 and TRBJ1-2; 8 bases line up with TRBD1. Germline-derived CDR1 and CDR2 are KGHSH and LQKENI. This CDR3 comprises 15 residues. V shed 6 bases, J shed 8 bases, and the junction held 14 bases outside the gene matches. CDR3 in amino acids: CASSFEDRTGTGYTF. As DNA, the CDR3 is TGTGCCAGCTCGTTCGAAGACCGGACAGGGACAGGCTACACCTTC.